This T cell receptor beta chain derives from a study of cytomegalovirus exposure and HLA in healthy donors. Study as a whole: Inside one of the first data releases sat about 91 million unique TCRs taken from HLA-typed donors. General study points: A cluster of highly shared sequence variants was likely a sequencing artifact. The investigators catalogued 150 or so TCR beta chains as cytomegalovirus-associated. Among the most significant clusters, several appeared linked to common viral pathogens in a later analysis.

Primers for the PCR totalled 60 Vbeta and 13 Jbeta. Some clones are missing from TCRdb's copy, which holds only in-frame ones; the method was immunoSEQ multiplex PCR. The sample contains approximately 150,000 clones, approximately 70% of which appear only once. The germline CDR1 and CDR2 sequences are MNHEY and SMNVEV (reference sequence). The trim removed 2 bases at V and 2 bases at J, leaving 6 bases unmatched. This CDR3 has 15 amino acids. Note on this clone: The antigen is unknown.

Material: PBMCs. The rearrangement joins TRBV27 to TRBJ2-7; 7 nucleotides agree with TRBD1. The origin of this receptor is a human donor in good health. The CDR3 reads CASSLTVGGTYEQYF. Written as DNA, the CDR3 is TGTGCCAGCAGTTTAACGGTAGGGGGCACCTACGAGCAGTACTTC.